These T cell receptor beta chains were read from a single sample in a study of CD8+CD57+ T cells in acquired aplastic anemia. TCRdb reprocessed the reads with MiXCR, giving one entry per CDR3 protein. The sample carries 200,000 or so distinct CDR3 sequences, less than 65% recorded once. Sequenced input: sorted CD4+, CD8+, or CD8+CD57+ T cells (not recorded which) from PBMCs. The origin of the receptors is a human donor with severe aplastic anemia or a healthy control (not recorded which). The CDR3 runs from the conserved cysteine through the conserved F or W. Fields, in order: clone size, J gene, D gene, V gene, CDR3 DNA, CDR3 protein. D genes are given only for firm matches. Clone size is not always given. Where it is, it says once, few, many or a class for expanded clones.

clone size: -; J gene: TRBJ2-1; D gene: TRBD2; V gene: TRBV20-1; CDR3 DNA: TGCAGTGCTAGAGCGGCGGGGGGCCGGAATGAGCAGTTCTTC; CDR3 protein: CSARAAGGRNEQFF
clone size: many; J gene: TRBJ1-1; D gene: -; V gene: TRBV7-9; CDR3 DNA: TGTGCCAGCAGCGTCCGGGAAAACACTGAAGCTTTCTTT; CDR3 protein: CASSVRENTEAFF
clone size: few; J gene: TRBJ1-6; D gene: TRBD1; V gene: TRBV20-1; CDR3 DNA: TGCAGTGCTTGGTGGACAGGGGGAAATTCACCCCTCCACTTT; CDR3 protein: CSAWWTGGNSPLHF
clone size: -; J gene: TRBJ2-2; D gene: TRBD1; V gene: TRBV10-3; CDR3 DNA: TGTGCCATCAGCCGCGGACAGGGAAGCGCCGGGGAGCTGTTTTTT; CDR3 protein: CAISRGQGSAGELFF
clone size: few; J gene: TRBJ2-3; D gene: -; V gene: TRBV20-1; CDR3 DNA: TGCAGTGCTAGGGGCGGGGGCACAGATACGCAGTATTTT; CDR3 protein: CSARGGGTDTQYF
clone size: -; J gene: TRBJ2-1; D gene: TRBD1; V gene: TRBV5-1; CDR3 DNA: TGCGCCAGCAGCTTTGGACAGGGGGCGAGCAATGAGCAGTTCTTC; CDR3 protein: CASSFGQGASNEQFF
clone size: -; J gene: TRBJ2-1; D gene: -; V gene: TRBV11-2; CDR3 DNA: TGTGCCAGCTCGTCTGTCCGCGCCTACAATGAGCAGTTCTTC; CDR3 protein: CASSSVRAYNEQFF
clone size: -; J gene: TRBJ2-4; D gene: -; V gene: TRBV24-1; CDR3 DNA: TGTGCCACCAGTGATTTGTTTTCAAGGAACATTCAGTACTTC; CDR3 protein: CATSDLFSRNIQYF
clone size: -; J gene: TRBJ1-6; D gene: -; V gene: TRBV19; CDR3 DNA: TGTGCCAGTAGTATAGTGGGGTACAGCAACTCACCCCTCCACTTT; CDR3 protein: CASSIVGYSNSPLHF
clone size: -; J gene: TRBJ2-7; D gene: -; V gene: TRBV20-1; CDR3 DNA: TGCAGTGCTAGGAACTACCGATCCTACGAGCAGTACTTC; CDR3 protein: CSARNYRSYEQYF